This TCR beta chain was identified during a study of TIL therapy for anti-PD-1-resistant metastatic lung cancer (dated by TCRdb to the early 2020s). With respect to the entire study: Tumors were harvested prior to any PD-1/PD-L1 blockade, after which nivolumab was administered to patients, and lymphodepletion, expanded TIL infusion and IL-2 were given to patients who progressed. A median non-synonymous tumor mutation burden of approximately 1.4 mutations per megabase was determined across the cohort by whole-exome sequencing. Enrolled patients had a median age of around 56 years (range about 38-85) and a median tumor PD-L1 proportion score of around 6%. The cohort was predominantly lung adenocarcinoma, with four EGFR-mutant and two ALK-rearranged tumors, and half of patients were current or former smokers. T cell receptor beta sequencing of tumor and peripheral blood was used to follow clonotypes across the tumor, the expanded TIL product and serial blood samples.

Findings and caveats that apply to the study as a whole: The study protocol defined all tumor marker inferences as exploratory. Infused TIL clonotypes partially replaced the baseline peripheral repertoire then decayed over months, with no apparent association between persistence and response. The cohort was highly selected, including more treatment-naive, never-smoker and oncogene-addicted patients than is typical, which limits generalizability.

To note about this clone: Its antigen remains unidentified. The record has no base qualities; no much larger clone is one base away.

TCR beta CDR3 regions were amplified from genomic DNA with the immunoSEQ v3 hsTCRB kit using bias-controlled multiplex PCR. An Illumina NextSeq 500 was used to sequence the TCR libraries, reaching roughly 2.2 million read pairs at survey level or roughly 4.5-6 million at deep level. The authors' pipeline ran thus. V, D and J genes were assigned, non-productive sequences were removed, and clonality was reported by immunoSEQ Analyzer software. Repertoires were compared using productive Simpson clonality and Morisita overlap index of productive TRB rearrangements between infused TIL and blood. The absolute count of a clonotype in blood was estimated by multiplying the lymphocyte count by the CD3+ fraction and by the productive frequency of the clone. TCRdb mirrors the immuneACCESS table, restricted to in-frame sequences. Some clones are absent from its copies; in checked studies, under half trace to an unresolved V gene, and the reason for the others is unknown. D and trimming come from the DNA, and the V and J calls and clone size come from that table. Present in this sample are approximately 57,000 clones, about 81% of which were seen just once. The ten largest clones represent less than 3.5% of the sample.

Between the V and J ends, shortened by 3 bases and 4 bases respectively, the junction contains 10 bases. The germline V gene encodes CDR1 MGHRA and CDR2 YSYEKL. The CDR3 holds 14 amino acids from the cysteine to the phenylalanine. Only CDR3 DNA remains: 42 bases, in frame from the first base. The time point label here, explained by the study, means: pre-treatment sample, taken before nivolumab and TIL therapy. Adults with stage 4 NSCLC were enrolled in a dual-center phase I trial from late 2017 to January 2020. Samples came from a single-arm, open-label phase I trial of tumor-infiltrating lymphocyte therapy with nivolumab in advanced non-small cell lung cancer. Blood mononuclear cells from EDTA tubes were separated on a Ficoll gradient and snap-frozen as pellets, and DNA was extracted from the cells using a Qiagen mini-prep kit.

The rearrangement joined TRBV4-1 to TRBJ2-1; matching of 5 bases hints at TRBD2 as the D gene. Sequencing used blood, obtained at baseline. This TCR came from a person aged 25-85 years with non-small cell lung cancer. The DNA sequence is as follows: TGCGCCAGCAGCCACCGTGGGGAGTACAATGAGCAGTTCTTC. Translated, this gives CASSHRGEYNEQFF.